This T cell receptor beta chain was identified during a study of shared clonotypes between healthy human individuals. V lost 0 bases and J lost 6, with 15 bases in between. This CDR3 has 16 residues. Looked up from germline, CDR1 is ENHRY and CDR2 is SYGVKD. Study processing details: ImmunoSEQ junction-only sequences lacked quality scores, so their filtering differed. Libraries were prepared by immunoSEQ multiplex PCR; TCRdb keeps only in-frame clonotypes and omits some of them. V, J and clone size reflect that table, while D and trimming were determined from the DNA. The repertoire holds some 2,500,000 clones, with over 85% as singletons. The study's findings and limits: Richness estimates generally favored naive over memory subsets.

For this clone: Antigen: not known.

This clonotype originated in a man between 18 and 35 years old in good health. Some clones in this sample may be carry-over from other donors' samples. J is TRBJ1-5 and V is TRBV10-3; perhaps TRBD1 as D (6 bases). Sequences were obtained from naive CD4+ T cells from PBMCs. Subset reported: CD45RA+ positively selected. Written as DNA, the CDR3 is TGTGCCATCAGTGAGTCGACAGGAGGGTTCGGTCAGCCCCAGCATTTT. This translates into CAISESTGGFGQPQHF.